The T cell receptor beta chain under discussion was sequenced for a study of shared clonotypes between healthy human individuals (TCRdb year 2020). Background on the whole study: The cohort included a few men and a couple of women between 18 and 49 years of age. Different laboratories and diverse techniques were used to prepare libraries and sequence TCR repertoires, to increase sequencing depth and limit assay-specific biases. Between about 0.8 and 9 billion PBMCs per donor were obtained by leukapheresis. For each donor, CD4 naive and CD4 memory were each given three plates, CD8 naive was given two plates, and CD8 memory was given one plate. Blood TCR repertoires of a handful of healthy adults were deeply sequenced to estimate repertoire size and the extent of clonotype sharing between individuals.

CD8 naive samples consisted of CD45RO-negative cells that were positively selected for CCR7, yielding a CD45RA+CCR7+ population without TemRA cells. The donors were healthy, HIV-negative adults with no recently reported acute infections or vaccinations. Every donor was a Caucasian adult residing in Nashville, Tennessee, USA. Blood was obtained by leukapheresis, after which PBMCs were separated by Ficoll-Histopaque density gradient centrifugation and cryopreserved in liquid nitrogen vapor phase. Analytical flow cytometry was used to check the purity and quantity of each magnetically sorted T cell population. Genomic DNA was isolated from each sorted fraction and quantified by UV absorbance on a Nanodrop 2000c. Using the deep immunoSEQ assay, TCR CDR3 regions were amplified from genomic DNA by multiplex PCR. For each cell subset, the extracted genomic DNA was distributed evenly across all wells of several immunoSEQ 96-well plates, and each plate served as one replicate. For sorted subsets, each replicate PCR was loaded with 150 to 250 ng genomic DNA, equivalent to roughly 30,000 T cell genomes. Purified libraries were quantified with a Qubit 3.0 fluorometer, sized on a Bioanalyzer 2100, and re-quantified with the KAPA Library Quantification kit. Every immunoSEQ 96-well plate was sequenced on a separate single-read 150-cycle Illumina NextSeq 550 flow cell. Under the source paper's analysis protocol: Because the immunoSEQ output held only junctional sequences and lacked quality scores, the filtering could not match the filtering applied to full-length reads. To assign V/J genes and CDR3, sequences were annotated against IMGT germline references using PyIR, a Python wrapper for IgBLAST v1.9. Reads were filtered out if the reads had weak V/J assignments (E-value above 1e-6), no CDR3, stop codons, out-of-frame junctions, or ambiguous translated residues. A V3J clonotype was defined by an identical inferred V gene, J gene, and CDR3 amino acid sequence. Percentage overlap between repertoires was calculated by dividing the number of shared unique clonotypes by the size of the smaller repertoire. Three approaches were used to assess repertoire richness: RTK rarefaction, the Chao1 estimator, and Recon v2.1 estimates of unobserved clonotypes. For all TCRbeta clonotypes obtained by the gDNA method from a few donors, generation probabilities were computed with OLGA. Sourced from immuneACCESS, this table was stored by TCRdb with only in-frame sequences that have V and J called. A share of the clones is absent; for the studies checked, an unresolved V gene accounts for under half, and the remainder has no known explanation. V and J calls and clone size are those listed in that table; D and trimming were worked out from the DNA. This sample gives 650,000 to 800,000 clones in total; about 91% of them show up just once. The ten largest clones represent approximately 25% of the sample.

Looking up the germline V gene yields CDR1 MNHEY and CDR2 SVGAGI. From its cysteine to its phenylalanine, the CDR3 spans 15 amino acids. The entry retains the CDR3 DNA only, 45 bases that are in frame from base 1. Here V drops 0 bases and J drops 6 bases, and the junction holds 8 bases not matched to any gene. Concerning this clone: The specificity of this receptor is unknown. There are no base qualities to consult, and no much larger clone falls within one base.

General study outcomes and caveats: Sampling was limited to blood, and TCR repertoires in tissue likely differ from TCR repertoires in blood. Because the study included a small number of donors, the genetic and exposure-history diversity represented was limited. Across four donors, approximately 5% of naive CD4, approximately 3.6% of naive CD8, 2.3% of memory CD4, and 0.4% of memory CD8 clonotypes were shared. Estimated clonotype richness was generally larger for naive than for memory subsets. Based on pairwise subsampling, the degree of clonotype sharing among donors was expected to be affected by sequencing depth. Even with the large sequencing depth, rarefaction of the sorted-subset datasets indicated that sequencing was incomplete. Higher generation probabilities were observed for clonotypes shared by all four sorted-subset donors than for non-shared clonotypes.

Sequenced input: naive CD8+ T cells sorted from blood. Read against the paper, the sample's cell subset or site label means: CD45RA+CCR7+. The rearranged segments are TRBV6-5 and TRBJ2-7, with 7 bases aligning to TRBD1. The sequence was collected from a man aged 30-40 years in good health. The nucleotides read TGTGCCAGCAGTTACTCGAACAGGGGTTACGGCGAGCAGTACTTC. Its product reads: CASSYSNRGYGEQYF.